The following is a T cell receptor beta chain sequence with its context. Its antigen is unidentified. Expressed TCRB transcripts were sequenced because the isolated RNA had all been reverse transcribed beforehand. TCRdb's table, derived via immunoSEQ multiplex PCR, lists solely in-frame clones and lacks some. The profile shows under 55,000 clones, under 55% of them singletons. The data originate from a study of beta chain features in type 1 diabetes. Study findings and constraints: Shorter TCRB CDR3s, moderately but significantly so, were found in Type 1 diabetes patients in all four CD4+ subsets.

This CDR3 region has 16 residues. The J segment lost 8 bases and the V segment lost 1 base, leaving 10 bases of the junction unmatched. The germline CDR1 and CDR2 sequences are SGHTA and FQGTGA. V and J are TRBV7-3 and TRBJ2-1; 8 positions agree with TRBD1. Input material: Tregs from blood. This clonotype was obtained from a man aged 25-45 years with type 1 diabetes. CDR3 region: CASSLKRAGGGDEQFF. DNA of the CDR3: TGTGCCAGCAGCTTAAAACGTGCAGGGGGCGGGGATGAGCAGTTCTTC.